The 27 T cell receptor beta chains in this list originate from one sample, sequenced in a study of cytomegalovirus exposure and HLA in healthy donors. This PCR relied on a set of 60 Vbeta primers and 13 Jbeta primers. This table comes from immunoSEQ multiplex PCR, and its TCRdb copy is limited to in-frame clones, with some not included. The sample holds under 200,000 clones, approximately 71% seen once. The sample comprised PBMCs. The receptor set was obtained from a woman in her late teens or twenties in good health and CMV-seropositive.

This clone was detected only once. The chain employs TRBV29-1 and TRBJ1-2; 7 bases map to TRBD1. Trimming cost V 6 bases and J 3 bases; bases outside gene matches: 7. The CDR3 is 13 residues long. Germline V gives CDR1 SQVTM, CDR2 ANQGSEA. The CDR3 nucleotides read TGCAGCGTCGACAGGGATTACGACTATGGCTACACCTTC. It is translated as CSVDRDYDYGYTF.

The table lists this clone with a few counts. The chain combines TRBV19 with TRBJ1-1; D remains unclear. This CDR3 is 15 amino acids long. V was clipped by 1 base and J by 1 base, with 10 bases between them. CDR1 and CDR2 from the germline V gene are LNHDA and SQIVND (reference sequence). The CDR3 loop is CASSIVNQANTEAFF. The CDR3 nucleotides are TGTGCCAGTAGTATAGTTAACCAAGCGAACACTGAAGCTTTCTTT.

This rearrangement joins TRBV7-2 to TRBJ1-2; 9 nucleotides match TRBD1. The germline V gene encodes CDR1 SGHTA and CDR2 FQGNSA. V was clipped by 5 bases and J by 8 bases; unmatched bases: 15. The CDR3 has 16 amino acids. This CDR3 reads CASSASPGTGFDGYTF. CDR3 DNA: TGTGCCAGCAGCGCATCGCCGGGGACAGGGTTCGACGGCTACACCTTC.

The chain joins TRBV7-9 to TRBJ2-7; 7 nucleotides agree with TRBD1. Losses at the gene ends were 0 bases for V and 0 bases for J; bases not matched to a gene: 14. CDR1 and CDR2 (germline): SEHNR, FQNEAQ (reference sequence). This CDR3 contains 19 residues. The CDR3 nucleotides are TGTGCCAGCAGCTTAGCCCGACAGGGTTCACCCCTTTACTCCTACGAGCAGTACTTC. The encoded protein is CASSLARQGSPLYSYEQYF. Full variable domain (missing parts from reference TRBV7-9 and TRBJ2-7): DTGVSQNPRHKITKRGQNVTFRCDPISEHNRLYWYRQTLGQGPEFLTYFQNEAQLEKSRLLSDRFSAERPKGSFSTLEIQRTEQGDSAMYLCASSLARQGSPLYSYEQYFGPGTRLTVT.

The chain links TRBV15 to TRBJ1-2, with 11 bases identical to TRBD1. The CDR3 is 14 amino acids. Germline V CDR1 and CDR2: LNHNV, YYDKDF (reference sequence). The trim removed 6 bases at V and 7 bases at J, leaving 7 bases unmatched. In nucleotides, the CDR3 is TGTGCCACCAGACGGGACAGGGGGAGGATTGGCTACACCTTC. It translates to CATRRDRGRIGYTF.

The chain combines TRBV21-1 with TRBJ1-2; the table's D call, TRBD1, has no DNA check behind it. TRBV21-1 is a known pseudogene. The length of the CDR3 is 16 residues. CDR3 residues: CASSKGVRGALYGYTF. The CDR3 DNA is TGTGCCAGCAGCAAAGGAGTCAGGGGAGCCCTATATGGCTACACCTTC.

This clone came up once. The chain recombines TRBV15 with TRBJ1-2, with D perhaps matching TRBD1 (6 bases). The CDR3 totals 13 residues. Trimming took 5 bases from V and 4 from J, leaving 11 bases between them. CDR1 and CDR2 from the germline V gene are LNHNV and YYDKDF (reference sequence). CDR3 coding DNA: TGTGCCACCAGCCTCACAGGGCCCTATGGCTACACCTTC. Encoded protein: CATSLTGPYGYTF.

This clone has just a few counts. The rearrangement links TRBV7-9 to TRBJ1-4, with D tentatively TRBD1 (5 bases). Trimming removed 3 bases from V and 6 bases from J, with 20 bases in between. CDR3 size: 17 residues. The germline V gene has CDR1 SEHNR and CDR2 FQNEAQ (reference sequence). The chain's CDR3 is CASSLVPPTGADEKLFF. The CDR3 DNA sequence: TGTGCCAGCAGCTTGGTTCCCCCAACAGGTGCTGATGAAAAACTGTTTTTT.

The V and J genes are TRBV29-1 and TRBJ2-2; no reliable D call. The CDR3 spans 12 residues. Germline lookup yields CDR1 SQVTM and CDR2 ANQGSEA. Trimming removed 4 bases from V and 4 bases from J, with 7 bases in between. CDR3 coding DNA: TGCAGCGTTGTGCTCAGCACCGGGGAGCTGTTTTTT. Protein product: CSVVLSTGELFF.

This clone was counted once. Other DNA sequences in the same sample also yield this CDR3. The genes are TRBV5-1 and TRBJ1-1; no reliable D call. The V gene lost 0 bases and the J gene lost 2 bases, with 5 bases spanning the gap. The CDR3 totals 13 residues. CDR1 is SGHRS, CDR2 YFSETQ, per germline. The CDR3 sequence is CASSLGGNTEAFF. The CDR3 bases are TGCGCCAGCAGCTTGGGAGGAAACACTGAAGCTTTCTTT.

This clone has only a few counts. The gene calls are TRBV4-2 and TRBJ2-7, with a weak D call TRBD2 (6 bases). Germline lookup yields CDR1 LGHNA and CDR2 YNFKEQ. Trimming shortened V by 1 base and J by 2 bases, and 12 bases separated the two germline ends. There are 15 residues in the CDR3. CDR3 bases: TGTGCCAGCAGCCAAGGGGGAGGTACGCCCTACGAGCAGTACTTC. Its protein is CASSQGGGTPYEQYF.

The chain links TRBV28 to TRBJ2-4; 8 nucleotides agree with TRBD2. The CDR3 is made up of 22 amino acids. V lost 3 bases, J lost 1 base, and 23 bases stayed unmatched. Germline V gene sequence: CDR1 MDHEN, CDR2 SYDVKM. CDR3 coding DNA: TGTGCCAGCAGTTTTGGGTGGGGGTACTGGCGGGAGGAGGGGCCGGCCAAAAACATTCAGTACTTC. It codes for CASSFGWGYWREEGPAKNIQYF. Complete variable domain (other parts from reference TRBV28 and TRBJ2-4): DVKVTQSSRYLVKRTGEKVFLECVQDMDHENMFWYRQDPGLGLRLIYFSYDVKMKEKGDIPEGYSVSREKKERFSLILESASTNQTSMYLCASSFGWGYWREEGPAKNIQYFGAGTRLSVL.

The chain joins TRBV6-5 to TRBJ2-4, with D tentatively TRBD2 (5 bases). The V gene lost 4 bases and the J gene lost 3 bases, with 16 bases spanning the gap. The V gene's germline CDR1 is MNHEY and CDR2 SVGAGI. The CDR3 consists of 16 residues. CDR3 amino acids: CASSFASAAGKNIQYF. The CDR3 nucleotides are TGTGCCAGCAGTTTCGCCTCGGCGGCGGGCAAAAACATTCAGTACTTC.

The chain combines TRBV4-1 with TRBJ2-7; 10 bases are shared with TRBD1. V lost 3 bases, J lost 3 bases, and 2 bases stayed unmatched. Germline lookup yields CDR1 MGHRA and CDR2 YSYEKL. The CDR3 length is 14 residues. This CDR3 reads CASSQTGGDYEQYF. The DNA of the CDR3 is TGCGCCAGCAGCCAGACAGGGGGCGACTACGAGCAGTACTTC.

V gene TRBV27 combines with J gene TRBJ2-7; the D gene is possibly TRBD2 (6 bases). Looked up from germline, CDR1 is MNHEY and CDR2 is SMNVEV (reference sequence). The germline V and J ends were trimmed by 6 bases and 5 bases, with 23 bases remaining between them. This CDR3 is built from 16 residues. CDR3 coding DNA: TGTGCCAGCAGACCTCATGGGGTTTCGGGGGTAAACGAGCAGTACTTC. Protein product: CASRPHGVSGVNEQYF.

CDR3 nucleotides: TGTGCCAGCAGTTACTCTGCTCAAGCGGCCTCCTATGGCTACACCTTC. Translating it yields CASSYSAQAASYGYTF. V gene TRBV6-5 combines with J gene TRBJ1-2; D ambiguous. From germline, CDR1 is MNHEY and CDR2 SVGAGI. The CDR3 is 16 residues long. The V and J ends lost 0 bases and 4 bases respectively, with 15 bases between them.

The chain has TRBV7-6 and TRBJ2-3, with 13 bases fitting TRBD2. Per the germline V gene, CDR1 is SGHVS and CDR2 is FNYEAQ. V lost 5 bases, J lost 2 bases, and 10 bases stayed unmatched. This CDR3 has 18 amino acids. Here the CDR3 reads CASSQGLAGASFTDTQYF. CDR3 DNA: TGTGCCAGCAGCCAAGGACTAGCGGGAGCTAGCTTCACAGATACGCAGTATTTT.

About this clone itself: The CDR3 does not end in the conserved phenylalanine or tryptophan, so this is likely a read error. In nucleotides, the CDR3 is TGTGCCAGCAGGATAGGGGGAAAAAGTCCCCAGCCCCAGCATGTT. Translated: CASRIGGKSPQPQHV. The chain carries TRBV27 and TRBJ1-5; D might be TRBD1 (6 bases). Germline V gene lookup returns CDR1 MNHEY and CDR2 SMNVEV (reference sequence). Deletions cut 6 bases from V and 7 bases from J, with 19 bases between. CDR3 length equals 15 residues.

The chain uses TRBV2 and TRBJ1-5; D ambiguous. Germline V gene sequence: CDR1 SNHLY, CDR2 FYNNEI. CDR3 length equals 12 residues. V was trimmed by 8 bases and J by 6 bases, leaving 11 bases between them. The CDR3 DNA sequence: TGTGCCAGCTCTTTTCACACTCAGCCCCAGCATTTT. The encoded protein is CASSFHTQPQHF. Drawing the rest from reference TRBV2 and TRBJ1-5, the complete variable domain is EPEVTQTPSHQVTQMGQEVILRCVPISNHLYFYWYRQILGQKVEFLVSFYNNEISEKSEIFDDQFSVERPDGSNFTLKIRSTKLEDSAMYFCASSFHTQPQHFGDGTRLSIL.

The chain recombines TRBV4-1 with TRBJ2-1, with 8 bases lining up with TRBD2. Trimming removed 4 bases from V and 4 bases from J; junction bases left unmatched: 9. The CDR3 is made up of 16 amino acids. From germline, CDR1 is MGHRA and CDR2 YSYEKL. The CDR3 DNA reads as TGCGCCAGCAGCCCGGGACGGGGGGGGTTTTACAATGAGCAGTTCTTC. Translated, it gives CASSPGRGGFYNEQFF.

The chain recombines TRBV12-5 with TRBJ2-1; 7 bases are a match to TRBD2. Germline V gene sequence: CDR1 LGHNT, CDR2 FRNRAP. The ends lost 5 bases at V and 3 bases at J; junction bases unmatched: 4. The CDR3 spans 14 residues. CDR3 sequence: CASGGGTNYNEQFF. In DNA form, the CDR3 reads TGTGCTAGTGGTGGGGGGACTAACTACAATGAGCAGTTCTTC.

This chain connects TRBV19 to TRBJ1-2; TRBD1 matches 11 bases. V was pared by 3 bases and J by 3 bases, with 15 bases of the junction left unmatched. CDR1 is LNHDA and CDR2 is SQIVND in the germline V gene (reference sequence). CDR3 length equals 19 residues. As DNA, the CDR3 is TGTGCCAGTAGTATTATGATCGGACAGGGGGCTTTTATGGACTATGGCTACACCTTC. This codes for CASSIMIGQGAFMDYGYTF.

The chain combines TRBV28 with TRBJ1-2, with 8 bases matching TRBD1. CDR3 size: 15 residues. V trimming: 4 bases; J trimming: 3 bases; junction bases outside the gene matches: 7. Germline CDR1 MDHEN, CDR2 SYDVKM. CDR3 coding DNA: TGTGCCAGCAGTTGGCTCGGACAGGGTGACTATGGCTACACCTTC. Translated, it gives CASSWLGQGDYGYTF.

The chain carries TRBV27 and TRBJ2-2; 7 nucleotides agree with TRBD2. The CDR3 covers 14 residues. The junction had 3 bases not matched to a gene; V was cut back by 6 bases and J by 2 bases. Germline assignment: CDR1 MNHEY and CDR2 SMNVEV (reference sequence). This CDR3 reads CASRLARNTGELFF. CDR3 bases: TGTGCCAGCAGACTAGCGCGCAACACCGGGGAGCTGTTTTTT.

As concerns this clone: One end of the junction varies from germline; a read error may be responsible. The chain couples TRBV27 to TRBJ1-1; D may be TRBD1 (6 bases). Germline V CDR1 and CDR2: MNHEY, SMNVEV (reference sequence). The CDR3 loop spans 14 amino acids. The CDR3 coding sequence is TGTGCCAGCAGCTCCGGTTGGGACAACAGTGAAGCTTTCTTT. Residues: CASSSGWDNSEAFF.

The sample holds a few counts of this clone. This chain links TRBV6-1 with TRBJ2-1, with a weak D call TRBD2 (6 bases). V lost 4 bases, J lost 3 bases, and 13 bases lay in between. The CDR3 contains 15 residues. From germline, CDR1 is MNHNS and CDR2 SASEGT. The CDR3 loop is CASSGFQGLYNEQFF. CDR3 bases: TGTGCCAGCAGTGGTTTCCAGGGACTCTACAATGAGCAGTTCTTC.

The chain recombines TRBV13 with TRBJ2-3; 11 bases line up with TRBD2. There are 16 residues in the CDR3. J was trimmed by 4 bases and V by 4 bases; bases with no gene match: 7. Looked up from germline, CDR1 is PRHDT and CDR2 is FYEKMQ (reference sequence). The CDR3 DNA follows: TGTGCCAGCAGCTCGGTCGCTAGCGGGGGGCCAGATACGCAGTATTTT. Amino acid sequence: CASSSVASGGPDTQYF.